Below are 18 T cell receptor beta chains sequenced from a single sample in a study of cytomegalovirus exposure and HLA in healthy donors (dated by TCRdb to about 2017). Library generation was performed with the immunoSEQ multiplex PCR assay. For the multiplex PCR, a mixture combining 60 forward primers for TCR Vbeta segments and 13 reverse primers for TCR Jbeta segments was used. TCRdb stores this immuneACCESS table with in-frame sequences only. Part of the clones is absent; in the studies checked, under half of the shortfall reflects unresolved V genes, and no reason is known for the rest. Per the sample table, the count is about 170,000 clones. The ten largest clones take up about 0.8% of the sample. The sequenced sample consisted of PBMCs. All receptors come from a young woman in good health and CMV-seropositive.

The chain employs TRBV5-6 and TRBJ2-7, with 10 nucleotides matching TRBD1. V lost 5 bases to trimming and J lost 1 base; unmatched junction nucleotides: 3. The length of the CDR3 is 14 residues. Germline loops: CDR1 SGHDT, CDR2 YYEEEE. The DNA for the CDR3 is TGTGCCAGCAGAGGACAGGGGGTGTCCTACGAGCAGTACTTC. Protein sequence: CASRGQGVSYEQYF.

This chain links TRBV5-6 with TRBJ1-1; tentatively, D is TRBD1 (6 bases). This CDR3 region has 14 residues. The V end was cut by 0 bases, the J end by 10 bases, with 16 bases between. Germline CDR1 is SGHDT and CDR2 is YYEEEE. CDR3 in amino acids: CASSLVTAPQGAFF. CDR3 DNA: TGTGCCAGCAGCTTGGTGACAGCCCCACAGGGAGCTTTCTTT.

Comments on this clone: The junction and the germline gene differ at one end; a read error may be behind it. The chain employs TRBV5-1 and TRBJ2-1; possible D gene TRBD1, 6 bases. The CDR3 extends over 14 amino acids. Germline V gives CDR1 SGHRS, CDR2 YFSETQ. DNA for the CDR3: TGCGCCAGCACCTTGCACACAGGGAACGATGAGCAGTTCTTC. It translates to CASTLHTGNDEQFF.

This chain links TRBV2 with TRBJ1-4; D is possibly TRBD1 (6 bases). The CDR3 totals 12 residues. The germline V gene has CDR1 SNHLY and CDR2 FYNNEI. Trimming left V 7 bases short and J 7 bases short, with 10 bases between. For the CDR3, the DNA is TGTGCCAGCACAGGGGTGGTTGAAAAACTGTTTTTT. Amino acids: CASTGVVEKLFF.

On this clone itself: Other DNA sequences within the sample encode an identical CDR3. This sequence joins TRBV6-5 and TRBJ1-3; no definite D call. The V and J ends lost 8 bases and 4 bases respectively, with 9 bases between them. The germline V gene has CDR1 MNHEY and CDR2 SVGAGI. The CDR3 is made up of 12 amino acids. CDR3 DNA: TGTGCCAGCGAGTTGTACGGAAACACCATATATTTT. The encoded protein is CASELYGNTIYF.

This chain joins TRBV7-2 and TRBJ1-2, with TRBD1 matching over 7 bases. There are 14 residues in the CDR3. Germline lookup yields CDR1 SGHTA and CDR2 FQGNSA. The ends lost 0 bases at V and 4 bases at J; junction bases unmatched: 2. The CDR3 loop reads CASSLAAGGYGYTF. CDR3 bases: TGTGCCAGCAGCTTAGCGGCAGGGGGCTATGGCTACACCTTC.

This chain uses TRBV11-3 with TRBJ2-2; the D is unclear. V lost 7 bases and J lost 4, with 16 bases in between. CDR1 and CDR2 from the germline V gene are SGHNT and YENEEA. The CDR3 is 15 amino acids. CDR3 bases: TGTGCCAGCAACCTCGACCCACGAGGCACCGGGGAGCTGTTTTTT. Amino acid sequence: CASNLDPRGTGELFF. The entire variable domain, with the rest obtained from reference TRBV11-3 and TRBJ2-2, is as follows: EAGVVQSPRYKIIEKKQPVAFWCNPISGHNTLYWYLQNLGQGPELLIRYENEEAVDDSQLPKDRFSAERLKGVDSTLKIQPAELGDSAVYLCASNLDPRGTGELFFGEGSRLTVL.

The chain uses TRBV6-5 and TRBJ2-3; 7 nucleotides match TRBD2. Per germline, CDR1 MNHEY and CDR2 SVGAGI. This CDR3 contains 16 residues. V was pared by 0 bases and J by 1 base, with 4 bases of the junction left unmatched. CDR3 in DNA: TGTGCCAGCAGTTACTCGTGGGCGGGGGGCACAGATACGCAGTATTTT. It codes for CASSYSWAGGTDTQYF.

This sequence joins TRBV5-1 and TRBJ1-1; tentative D call: TRBD1 (6 bases). This CDR3 comprises 13 residues. V lost 0 bases, J lost 8 bases, and 11 bases lay in between. Per the germline V gene, CDR1 is SGHRS and CDR2 is YFSETQ. CDR3 bases: TGCGCCAGCAGCTTGGCGGCAGGGGCGGAAGCTTTCTTT. It is translated as CASSLAAGAEAFF.

The genes are TRBV6-4 and TRBJ2-3; TRBD2 matches 7 bases. V shed 3 bases, J shed 4 bases, and the junction held 4 bases outside the gene matches. This CDR3 has 14 residues. CDR1 and CDR2 from the germline V gene are MRHNA and SNTAGT. Written as DNA, the CDR3 is TGTGCCAGCAGTGATCTCGCGGGAGCAGATACGCAGTATTTT. Translation gives CASSDLAGADTQYF.

The chain carries TRBV7-2 and TRBJ1-5; the D gene is possibly TRBD1 (5 bases). Germline V gene data show CDR1 as SGHTA and CDR2 as FQGNSA. The CDR3 covers 16 residues. V shed 1 base and J shed 6 bases, with 16 bases lying between them. The CDR3 here is CASSLEGWVAGQPQHF. The CDR3 DNA sequence: TGTGCCAGCAGCTTAGAGGGGTGGGTTGCTGGTCAGCCCCAGCATTTT. Filled out from reference TRBV7-2 and TRBJ1-5, the complete variable domain reads GAGVSQSPSNKVTEKGKDVELRCDPISGHTALYWYRQSLGQGLEFLIYFQGNSAPDKSGLPSDRFSAERTGGSVSTLTIQRTQQEDSAVYLCASSLEGWVAGQPQHFGDGTRLSIL.

The V and J genes are TRBV4-2 and TRBJ2-3, with a weak D call TRBD2 (5 bases). CDR3 length: 17 residues. From germline, CDR1 is LGHNA and CDR2 YNFKEQ. Trimming left V 0 bases short and J 1 base short, with 14 bases between. CDR3 amino acids: CASSQDSSRYRTDTQYF. The CDR3 bases are TGTGCCAGCAGCCAAGATTCTAGCAGATACCGCACAGATACGCAGTATTTT.

The CDR3 DNA follows: TGTGCCAGCAACAGGGATCCTTCGGATACGCAGTATTTT. This translates into CASNRDPSDTQYF. The J gene is TRBJ2-3, the V gene TRBV9, with D possibly TRBD1 on 6 matching bases. Germline CDR1 is SGDLS and CDR2 is YYNGEE. The CDR3 length is 13 residues. Trimming stripped 6 bases from V and 6 bases from J, with 14 bases between.

This chain connects TRBV29-1 to TRBJ2-5; 8 positions agree with TRBD1. The CDR3 totals 13 residues. V lost 6 bases to trimming and J lost 4 bases; unmatched junction nucleotides: 7. Per germline, CDR1 SQVTM and CDR2 ANQGSEA. In nucleotides, the CDR3 is TGCAGCGTAGACAGGGGAGAGGGAGAGACCCAGTACTTC. As protein: CSVDRGEGETQYF.

V gene TRBV4-2 combines with J gene TRBJ2-1; perhaps TRBD2 as D (7 bases). V lost 4 bases and J lost 2, with 18 bases in between. CDR3 length equals 17 residues. The germline V gene has CDR1 LGHNA and CDR2 YNFKEQ. The CDR3 loop reads CASSPIGGGLPYNEQFF. The CDR3 bases are TGTGCCAGCAGCCCTATCGGCGGGGGCTTACCCTACAATGAGCAGTTCTTC.

The V and J genes are TRBV19 and TRBJ2-7; a possible D gene is TRBD1 (5 bases). V was shortened by 3 bases and J by 1 base, with 13 bases between the two germline ends. CDR1 LNHDA and CDR2 SQIVND come from the germline V gene (reference sequence). This CDR3 is 15 amino acids long. The CDR3 sequence is CASSIDSFTSYEQYF. As DNA, the CDR3 is TGTGCCAGTAGTATCGACAGTTTCACTTCCTACGAGCAGTACTTC.

The CDR3 loop is CASSVYGNEKLFF. In nucleotides, the CDR3 is TGTGCCAGCAGCGTATACGGGAATGAAAAACTGTTTTTT. The chain couples TRBV9 to TRBJ1-4, with D uncertain. V was cut by 1 base and J by 5 bases, with 6 bases left in between. Germline CDR1 reads SGDLS; CDR2 reads YYNGEE. The CDR3 has 13 amino acids.

The chain employs TRBV2 and TRBJ2-3; 8 bases fit TRBD2. Germline CDR1 SNHLY, CDR2 FYNNEI. V lost 7 bases and J lost 2; bases outside the gene matches: 8. The CDR3 has 15 residues. The CDR3 DNA sequence: TGTGCCAGCAATACCTTAGCGGGGTTCACAGATACGCAGTATTTT. Translated, it gives CASNTLAGFTDTQYF. Supplemented by reference TRBV2 and TRBJ2-3, the full variable domain reads EPEVTQTPSHQVTQMGQEVILRCVPISNHLYFYWYRQILGQKVEFLVSFYNNEISEKSEIFDDQFSVERPDGSNFTLKIRSTKLEDSAMYFCASNTLAGFTDTQYFGPGTRLTVL.